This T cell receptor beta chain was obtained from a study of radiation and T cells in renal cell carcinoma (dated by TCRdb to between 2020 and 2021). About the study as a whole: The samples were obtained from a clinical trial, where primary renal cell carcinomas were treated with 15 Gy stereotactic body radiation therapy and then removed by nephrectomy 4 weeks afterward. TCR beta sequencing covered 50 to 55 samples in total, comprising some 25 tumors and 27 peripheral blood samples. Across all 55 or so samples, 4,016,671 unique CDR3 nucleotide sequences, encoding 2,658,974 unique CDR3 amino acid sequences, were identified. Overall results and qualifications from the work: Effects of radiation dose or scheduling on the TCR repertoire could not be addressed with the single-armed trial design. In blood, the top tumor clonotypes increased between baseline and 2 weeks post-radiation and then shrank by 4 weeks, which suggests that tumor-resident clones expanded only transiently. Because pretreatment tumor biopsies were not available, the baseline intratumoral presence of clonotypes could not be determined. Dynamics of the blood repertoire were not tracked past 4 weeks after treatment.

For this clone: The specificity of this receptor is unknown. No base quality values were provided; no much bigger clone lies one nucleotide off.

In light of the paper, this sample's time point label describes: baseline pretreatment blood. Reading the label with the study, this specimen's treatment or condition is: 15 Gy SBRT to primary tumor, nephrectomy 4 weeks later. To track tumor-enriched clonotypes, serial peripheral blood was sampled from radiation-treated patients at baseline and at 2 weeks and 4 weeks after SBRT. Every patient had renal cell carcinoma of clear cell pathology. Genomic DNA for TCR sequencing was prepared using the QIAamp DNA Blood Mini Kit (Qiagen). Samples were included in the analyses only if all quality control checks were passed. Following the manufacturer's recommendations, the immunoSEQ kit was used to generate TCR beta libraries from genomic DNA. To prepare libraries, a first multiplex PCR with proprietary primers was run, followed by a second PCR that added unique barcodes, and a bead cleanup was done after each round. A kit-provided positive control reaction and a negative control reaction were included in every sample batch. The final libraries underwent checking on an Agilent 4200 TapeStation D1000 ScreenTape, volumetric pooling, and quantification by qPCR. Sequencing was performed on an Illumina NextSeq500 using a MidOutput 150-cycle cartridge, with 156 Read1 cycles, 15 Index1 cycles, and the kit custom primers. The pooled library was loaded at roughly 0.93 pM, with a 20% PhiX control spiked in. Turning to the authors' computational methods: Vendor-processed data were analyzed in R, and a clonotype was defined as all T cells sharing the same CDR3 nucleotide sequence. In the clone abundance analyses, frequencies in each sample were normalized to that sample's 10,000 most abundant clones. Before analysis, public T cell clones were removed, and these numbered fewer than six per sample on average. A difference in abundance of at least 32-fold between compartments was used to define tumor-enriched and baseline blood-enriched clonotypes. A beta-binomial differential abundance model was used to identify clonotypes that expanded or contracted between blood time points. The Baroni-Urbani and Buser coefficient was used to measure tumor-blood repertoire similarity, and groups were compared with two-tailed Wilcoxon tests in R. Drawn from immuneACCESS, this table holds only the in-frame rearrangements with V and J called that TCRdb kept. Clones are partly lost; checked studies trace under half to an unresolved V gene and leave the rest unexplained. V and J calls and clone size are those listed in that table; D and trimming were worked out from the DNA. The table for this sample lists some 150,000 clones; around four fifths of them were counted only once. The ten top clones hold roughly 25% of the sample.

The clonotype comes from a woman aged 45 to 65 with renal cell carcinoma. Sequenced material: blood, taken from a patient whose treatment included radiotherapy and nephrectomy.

This receptor carries the CDR3 CASKEGVAGELFF. Read as DNA, the sequence is TGTGCCAGCAAAGAAGGGGTAGCCGGGGAGCTGTTTTTT. The chain employs TRBV2 and TRBJ2-2, with a tentative D gene TRBD1 over 5 matching bases. The germline V gene provides CDR1 SNHLY and CDR2 FYNNEI. The V end loses 7 bases and the J end loses 6 bases, and a stretch of 12 bases separates them. Counted from cysteine to phenylalanine, this CDR3 has 13 amino acids. Just CDR3 DNA is preserved here, 39 bases in frame from base 1.